This TCR beta chain was recorded in a study of identical twins. Broader study findings: Out-of-frame alpha sequences that twins shared showed excess low generation probability. Models underestimated out-of-frame TCR alpha sharing in monozygotic twins.

The sample holds one count of this clonotype. The antigen is not known. cDNA carried unique molecular identifiers, and a universal primer site was added by template switching. A single record per CDR3 protein comes from TCRdb applying MiXCR to the 5' RACE reads. The table shows 700,000 to 950,000 distinct CDR3 sequences, with approximately 13% occurring only once. Germline lookup yields CDR1 SQVTM and CDR2 ANQGSEA. V was clipped by 7 bases and J by 6 bases, with 19 bases between them. The CDR3 spans 14 residues. This sample was also put to use in a study of yellow fever vaccine responses in identical twins. This second study says: A vaccine T cell response that seemed partly convergent and partly personalized was reported in twins.

The sequencing input was PBMCs. This clonotype was obtained from a woman between 18 and 30 years old in good health. This chain connects TRBV29-1 to TRBJ2-4, with a weak D call TRBD2 (7 bases). CDR3 DNA sequence: TGCAGCGCTGGGGGGGCGCCCCCTGGAAACATTCAGTACTTC. This encodes CSAGGAPPGNIQYF. Combining the CDR3 with reference TRBV29-1 and TRBJ2-4 gives the whole variable domain SAVISQKPSRDICQRGTSLTIQCQVDSQVTMMFWYRQQPGQSLTLIATANQGSEATYESGFVIDKFPISRPNLTFSTLTVSNMSPEDSSIYLCSAGGAPPGNIQYFGAGTRLSVL.